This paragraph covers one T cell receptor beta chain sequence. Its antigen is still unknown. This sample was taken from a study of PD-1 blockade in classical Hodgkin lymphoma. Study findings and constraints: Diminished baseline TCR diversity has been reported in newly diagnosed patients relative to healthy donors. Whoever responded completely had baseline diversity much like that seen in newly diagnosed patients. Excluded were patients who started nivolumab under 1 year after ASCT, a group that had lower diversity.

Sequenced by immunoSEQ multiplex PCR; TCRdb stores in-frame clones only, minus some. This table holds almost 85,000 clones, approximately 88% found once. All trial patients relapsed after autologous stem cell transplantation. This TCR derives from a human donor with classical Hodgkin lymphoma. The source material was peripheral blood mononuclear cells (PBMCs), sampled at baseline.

The CDR3 is CASSLEIFSSYEQYF. CDR3 in DNA: TGCGCCAGCAGCTTGGAGATCTTCTCCTCCTACGAGCAGTACTTC. The chain couples TRBV5-1 to TRBJ2-7, with D unresolved. Looked up from germline, CDR1 is SGHRS and CDR2 is YFSETQ. This CDR3 spans 15 amino acids. Trimming removed 0 bases at V and 0 bases at J, with 10 bases between.